These 30 T cell receptor beta chains came from one sample sequenced in a study of T cell changes during pregnancy in multiple sclerosis. Profiled with immunoSEQ multiplex PCR; TCRdb holds only in-frame clones, not every one. The repertoire holds tens of thousands of clones, with around nine tenths as singletons. The material sequenced was CD4+ T cells from peripheral blood mononuclear cells, taken after pregnancy. The receptors originated from a female donor with multiple sclerosis, enrolled in a pregnancy study.

The V and J genes are TRBV19 and TRBJ1-5; no clear D gene. V was shortened by 7 bases and J by 6 bases, with 10 bases between the two germline ends. The CDR3 sequence is 12 residues long. The germline V gene has CDR1 LNHDA and CDR2 SQIVND (reference sequence). As DNA, the CDR3 is TGTGCCAGTACCGTCGGTCCTCAGCCCCAGCATTTT. Encoded protein: CASTVGPQPQHF.

The chain employs TRBV4-1 and TRBJ1-2, with D perhaps matching TRBD1 (6 bases). The CDR3 consists of 15 residues. CDR1 is MGHRA and CDR2 is YSYEKL in the germline V gene. With 1 base removed from V and 8 bases from J, the gap between germline ends came to 17 bases. The DNA for the CDR3 is TGCGCCAGCAGCCAAGCTAGTAGGACAGACCTCGGCTACACCTTC. Its protein product is CASSQASRTDLGYTF.

This CDR3 is CASSTTRDRVYEQYF. CDR3 nucleotide sequence: TGTGCCAGCAGCACCACCCGGGACAGGGTCTACGAGCAGTACTTC. This chain links TRBV7-6 with TRBJ2-7, with 9 positions matching TRBD1. There are 15 residues in the CDR3. V gave up 5 bases and J gave up 3 bases; unmatched junction bases: 8. Germline V CDR1 and CDR2: SGHVS, FNYEAQ.

This clone was seen only once. The chain combines TRBV5-1 with TRBJ1-3; 11 bases match TRBD1. V dropped 4 bases and J dropped 3; count of bases not matched to a gene: 3. Germline loops: CDR1 SGHRS, CDR2 YFSETQ. The CDR3 runs 15 residues. CDR3 sequence reads: CASSPGQGVGNTIYF. The CDR3, as DNA: TGCGCCAGCAGCCCGGGACAGGGGGTTGGAAACACCATATATTTT.

The CDR3 nucleotides are TGCGCCAGCAGCCCACCCGGGACTTTTTACACAGATACGCAGTATTTT. It translates to CASSPPGTFYTDTQYF. The chain has TRBV4-1 and TRBJ2-3, with D maybe TRBD2 (6 bases). Deletions cut 4 bases from V and 2 bases from J, with 16 bases between. CDR1 is MGHRA, CDR2 YSYEKL, per germline. The length of the CDR3 is 16 residues.

The J gene is TRBJ2-7, the V gene TRBV6-1; 9 bases fit TRBD1. Germline V CDR1 and CDR2: MNHNS, SASEGT. There are 14 residues in the CDR3. Trimming took 6 bases from V and 6 from J; bases not matched to a gene: 9. DNA for the CDR3: TGTGCCAGCAGGTTAACAGGGGGCGAGGTCGAGCAGTACTTC. It codes for CASRLTGGEVEQYF.

CDR3 nucleotides: TGTGCCACCAGCAGAGATCAGTCAGGGAACACCGGGGAGCTGTTTTTT. This gives the protein CATSRDQSGNTGELFF. This chain joins TRBV15 and TRBJ2-2; the D is unclear. The V gene's germline CDR1 is LNHNV and CDR2 YYDKDF (reference sequence). The CDR3 extends over 16 amino acids. V dropped 0 bases and J dropped 1 base, with 9 bases sitting between them.

The rearrangement links TRBV5-4 to TRBJ1-4; D not resolved. The CDR3 spans 17 residues. Germline V lookup: CDR1 SGHNT, CDR2 YYREEE (reference sequence). Trimming stripped 4 bases from V and 0 bases from J, with 16 bases between. This CDR3 is CASSTDGGTTTNEKLFF. DNA of the CDR3: TGTGCCAGCAGCACGGACGGAGGAACGACAACTAATGAAAAACTGTTTTTT.

The J gene is TRBJ2-7, the V gene TRBV10-3, with a weak D call TRBD1 (5 bases). V was pared by 4 bases and J by 5 bases, with 9 bases between. This CDR3 comprises 12 residues. Germline V gives CDR1 ENHRY, CDR2 SYGVKD. CDR3 loop: CAISGTYDEQYF. The CDR3 nucleotides read TGTGCCATCAGTGGGACATATGACGAGCAGTACTTC.

The chain employs TRBV27 and TRBJ2-3; 9 bases line up with TRBD2. The trim removed 8 bases at V and 2 bases at J, leaving 8 bases unmatched. Germline V gene lookup returns CDR1 MNHEY and CDR2 SMNVEV (reference sequence). The CDR3 consists of 15 residues. CDR3 loop: CASGSGGFPTDTQYF. CDR3 coding DNA: TGTGCCAGCGGTAGCGGGGGCTTCCCCACAGATACGCAGTATTTT.

This chain uses TRBV11-2 with TRBJ2-1, with a possible D match to TRBD1 (5 bases). The V end lost 1 base, the J end lost 7 bases, and 17 bases lay between the germline ends. The CDR3 has 16 amino acids. Germline loops: CDR1 SGHAT, CDR2 FQNNGV. The CDR3 region is CASSLGGPPSWNEQFF. The CDR3 DNA reads as TGTGCCAGCAGCTTAGGGGGCCCACCGTCGTGGAATGAGCAGTTCTTC. The complete variable domain, with remaining parts taken from reference TRBV11-2 and TRBJ2-1, reads EAGVAQSPRYKIIEKRQSVAFWCNPISGHATLYWYQQILGQGPKLLIQFQNNGVVDDSQLPKDRFSAERLKGVDSTLKIQPAKLEDSAVYLCASSLGGPPSWNEQFFGPGTRLTVL.

The chain couples TRBV2 to TRBJ2-3; D might be TRBD1 (5 bases). This CDR3 contains 14 residues. Trimming took 4 bases from V and 0 from J, leaving 8 bases between them. The germline gives CDR1 SNHLY, CDR2 FYNNEI. CDR3 coding DNA: TGTGCCAGCAGTGTGGCAGGGAGCACAGATACGCAGTATTTT. This sequence encodes CASSVAGSTDTQYF.

J is TRBJ2-7 and V is TRBV5-4, with a possible D match to TRBD1 (5 bases). V dropped 4 bases and J dropped 5 bases, with 16 bases sitting between them. The CDR3 runs to 14 residues. CDR1 is SGHNT and CDR2 is YYREEE in the germline V gene (reference sequence). This CDR3 reads CASSPGPQGHEQYF. CDR3 in DNA: TGTGCCAGCAGCCCTGGACCCCAGGGCCACGAGCAGTACTTC.

The table lists this clone with a count of one. The chain combines TRBV7-2 with TRBJ2-1; tentatively, D is TRBD1 (6 bases). In germline, CDR1 is SGHTA, CDR2 FQGNSA. V was trimmed by 2 bases and J by 9 bases, leaving 14 bases between them. This CDR3 region has 14 residues. The CDR3 sequence is CASSLRAGASEQFF. In DNA form, the CDR3 reads TGTGCCAGCAGCTTACGGGCAGGGGCATCTGAGCAGTTCTTC. Using reference TRBV7-2 and TRBJ2-1 for the parts outside the CDR3, the full variable domain is GAGVSQSPSNKVTEKGKDVELRCDPISGHTALYWYRQSLGQGLEFLIYFQGNSAPDKSGLPSDRFSAERTGGSVSTLTIQRTQQEDSAVYLCASSLRAGASEQFFGPGTRLTVL.

The chain employs TRBV28 and TRBJ1-3; TRBD1 agrees at 8 bases. V shed 7 bases, J shed 5 bases, and the junction held 13 bases outside the gene matches. The CDR3 covers 16 residues. The germline V gene has CDR1 MDHEN and CDR2 SYDVKM. The CDR3 DNA reads as TGTGCCAGCAACTCTCAGGGGGCGATCGGCAGAAACACCATATATTTT. This translates into CASNSQGAIGRNTIYF.

The V gene is TRBV9, the J gene TRBJ1-2; no definite D call. Trimming took 7 bases from V and 6 from J, leaving 16 bases between them. This CDR3 has 13 amino acids. Germline V gene data show CDR1 as SGDLS and CDR2 as YYNGEE. CDR3 protein: CASGSFRGNGYTF. The CDR3, as DNA: TGTGCCAGCGGGTCCTTCCGGGGTAATGGCTACACCTTC.

V gene TRBV7-3 combines with J gene TRBJ1-1; possibly TRBD1 for D (5 bases). This CDR3 has 15 residues. V gave up 2 bases and J gave up 3 bases, with 13 bases separating them. Germline V CDR1 and CDR2: SGHTA, FQGTGA. The CDR3 nucleotides read TGTGCCAGCAGCTTAGACCACGGGGGAGACACTGAAGCTTTCTTT. Amino acid sequence: CASSLDHGGDTEAFF.

The chain combines TRBV19 with TRBJ1-1, with a tentative D call TRBD1 (5 bases). This CDR3 has 13 residues. V dropped 9 bases and J dropped 0 bases, with 11 bases sitting between them. The V gene's germline CDR1 is LNHDA and CDR2 SQIVND (reference sequence). CDR3 coding DNA: TGTGCCAGCCTAGACAGTATGAACACTGAAGCTTTCTTT. Its protein product is CASLDSMNTEAFF.

This clone was recorded once. V and J are TRBV9 and TRBJ1-1; D perhaps matches TRBD1 (5 bases). The CDR3 sequence is 15 residues long. Germline V gives CDR1 SGDLS, CDR2 YYNGEE. Trimming shortened V by 0 bases and J by 3 bases, and 12 bases separated the two germline ends. CDR3 nucleotide sequence: TGTGCCAGCAGCGTAGGGGCAGGGTGGGACACTGAAGCTTTCTTT. Encoded protein: CASSVGAGWDTEAFF.

V gene TRBV21-1 combines with J gene TRBJ2-1; the D call TRBD2 from the table was never checked on the DNA. TRBV21-1 is annotated as a pseudogene. This CDR3 is built from 19 residues. CDR3 nucleotide sequence: TGTGCCAGCAGCAAAGTTGAGCTAAAGCGGGGGCTCTCCTACAATGAGCAGTTCTTC. As protein: CASSKVELKRGLSYNEQFF.

V is TRBV10-2 and J is TRBJ2-5; 12 nucleotides match TRBD1. CDR1 is WSHSY, CDR2 SAAADI, per germline. The CDR3 has 13 amino acids. V dropped 5 bases and J dropped 8; count of bases not matched to a gene: 3. This CDR3 is CASSSGTGGTQYF. Written as DNA, the CDR3 is TGCGCCAGCAGTTCCGGGACAGGGGGCACCCAGTACTTC.

J is TRBJ2-5 and V is TRBV2; 10 bases map to TRBD1. The V gene's germline CDR1 is SNHLY and CDR2 FYNNEI. The V gene end was trimmed by 6 bases and the J gene end by 5 bases; junction bases not matched to a gene: 6. This CDR3 is built from 14 residues. CDR3 protein: CASRQTGGTETQYF. DNA of the CDR3: TGTGCCAGCAGACAGACAGGGGGCACGGAGACCCAGTACTTC.

The chain employs TRBV15 and TRBJ2-5; TRBD1 might be the D (5 bases). The CDR3 loop spans 15 amino acids. Germline lookup yields CDR1 LNHNV and CDR2 YYDKDF (reference sequence). Deletions cut 3 bases from V and 5 bases from J, with 16 bases between. CDR3 DNA sequence: TGTGCCACCAGCAGGGACCGGCAGGGCTGGGAGACCCAGTACTTC. This gives the protein CATSRDRQGWETQYF. The variable domain in full, completed from reference TRBV15 and TRBJ2-5, reads DAMVIQNPRYQVTQFGKPVTLSCSQTLNHNVMYWYQQKSSQAPKLLFHYYDKDFNNEADTPDNFQSRRPNTSFCFLDIRSPGLGDTAMYLCATSRDRQGWETQYFGPGTRLLVL.

CDR3 DNA sequence: TGTGCCAGCAGCTGCTGGGAGAGCGGGACCTACGAGCAGTACTTC. The encoded protein is CASSCWESGTYEQYF. This chain connects TRBV7-4 to TRBJ2-7; 7 bases map to TRBD2. Germline V CDR1 and CDR2: SGHVT, SQSDAQ. J gave up 2 bases and V 4 bases, and 8 bases lay outside the gene matches. CDR3 size: 15 residues.

The rearrangement uses TRBV5-6 and TRBJ2-2, with D perhaps TRBD2 (5 bases). This CDR3 has 14 amino acids. Germline loops: CDR1 SGHDT, CDR2 YYEEEE. Trimming removed 6 bases from V and 7 bases from J, with 16 bases in between. This CDR3 is CASNEGFSFGELFF. The CDR3 DNA reads as TGTGCCAGCAATGAGGGATTTAGTTTCGGGGAGCTGTTTTTT.

The chain is built from TRBV5-8 and TRBJ2-3, with 7 nucleotides matching TRBD2. Trimming at V came to 4 bases and at J to 4 bases, leaving 6 bases not matched to a gene. Germline V gene data show CDR1 as SGHTS and CDR2 as YDEGEE. The CDR3 runs 14 residues. The chain's CDR3 is CASSPSRGADTQYF. In DNA, the CDR3 is TGTGCCAGCAGCCCTTCACGGGGGGCAGATACGCAGTATTTT.

The chain joins TRBV5-6 to TRBJ1-2; TRBD1 might be the D (6 bases). Trimming removed 4 bases at V and 2 bases at J, with 12 bases between. Germline values: CDR1 SGHDT, CDR2 YYEEEE. The length of the CDR3 is 14 residues. This chain's CDR3 is CASSPPTGNYGYTF. In DNA form, the CDR3 reads TGTGCCAGCAGCCCACCTACAGGGAACTATGGCTACACCTTC.

The chain links TRBV11-2 to TRBJ1-2; D is uncertain. CDR1 is SGHAT and CDR2 is FQNNGV in the germline V gene. CDR3 length: 14 residues. The V end lost 4 bases, the J end lost 6 bases, and 15 bases lay between the germline ends. DNA of the CDR3: TGTGCCAGCAGCTCCAAACTAGTGGGGAATGGCTACACCTTC. It translates to CASSSKLVGNGYTF.

The rearrangement links TRBV11-1 to TRBJ2-6, with D tentatively TRBD1 (7 bases). The length of the CDR3 is 15 residues. From germline, CDR1 is SGHAT and CDR2 FQDESV (reference sequence). V lost 6 bases, J lost 3 bases, and 12 bases lay in between. The DNA of the CDR3 is TGTGCCAGCAGGACTCAGGGGGGTGGGGCCAACGTCCTGACTTTC. As protein: CASRTQGGGANVLTF. The full variable domain, completed using reference TRBV11-1 and TRBJ2-6, is EAEVAQSPRYKITEKSQAVAFWCDPISGHATLYWYRQILGQGPELLVQFQDESVVDDSQLPKDRFSAERLKGVDSTLKIQPAELGDSAMYLCASRTQGGGANVLTFGAGSRLTVL.

The chain is built from TRBV7-7 and TRBJ2-2, with D hard to call. CDR3 size: 14 residues. Germline assignment: CDR1 SSHAT and CDR2 FNYEAQ (reference sequence). Written as DNA, the CDR3 is TGTGCTAGCCTGCCGGGTTGGAACACCGGGGAGCTGTTTTTT. Its translation is CASLPGWNTGELFF.